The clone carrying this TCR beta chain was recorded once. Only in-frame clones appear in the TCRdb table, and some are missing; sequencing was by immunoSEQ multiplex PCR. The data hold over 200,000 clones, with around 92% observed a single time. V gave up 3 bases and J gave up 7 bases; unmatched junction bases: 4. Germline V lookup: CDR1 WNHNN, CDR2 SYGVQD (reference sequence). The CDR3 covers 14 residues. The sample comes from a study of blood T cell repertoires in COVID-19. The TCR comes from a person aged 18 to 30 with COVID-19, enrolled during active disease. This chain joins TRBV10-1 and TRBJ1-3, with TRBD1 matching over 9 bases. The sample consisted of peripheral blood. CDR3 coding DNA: TGCGCCAGCAGTGAAGGACAGGGGCCGAACACCATATATTTT. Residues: CASSEGQGPNTIYF.